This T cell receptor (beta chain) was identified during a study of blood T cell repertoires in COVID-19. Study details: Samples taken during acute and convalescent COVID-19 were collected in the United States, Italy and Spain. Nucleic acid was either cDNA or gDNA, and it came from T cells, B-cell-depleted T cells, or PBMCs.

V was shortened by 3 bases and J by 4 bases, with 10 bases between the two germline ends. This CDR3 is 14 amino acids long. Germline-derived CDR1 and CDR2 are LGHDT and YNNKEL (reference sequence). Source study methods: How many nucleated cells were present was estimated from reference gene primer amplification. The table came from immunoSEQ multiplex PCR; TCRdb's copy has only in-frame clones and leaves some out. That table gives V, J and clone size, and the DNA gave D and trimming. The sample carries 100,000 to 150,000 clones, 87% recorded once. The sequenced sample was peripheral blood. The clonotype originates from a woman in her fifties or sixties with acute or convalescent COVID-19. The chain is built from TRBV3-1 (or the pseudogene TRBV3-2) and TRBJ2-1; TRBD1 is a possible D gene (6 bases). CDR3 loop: CASSHTGLYNEQFF. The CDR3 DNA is TGTGCCAGCAGCCACACAGGGTTGTACAATGAGCAGTTCTTC.